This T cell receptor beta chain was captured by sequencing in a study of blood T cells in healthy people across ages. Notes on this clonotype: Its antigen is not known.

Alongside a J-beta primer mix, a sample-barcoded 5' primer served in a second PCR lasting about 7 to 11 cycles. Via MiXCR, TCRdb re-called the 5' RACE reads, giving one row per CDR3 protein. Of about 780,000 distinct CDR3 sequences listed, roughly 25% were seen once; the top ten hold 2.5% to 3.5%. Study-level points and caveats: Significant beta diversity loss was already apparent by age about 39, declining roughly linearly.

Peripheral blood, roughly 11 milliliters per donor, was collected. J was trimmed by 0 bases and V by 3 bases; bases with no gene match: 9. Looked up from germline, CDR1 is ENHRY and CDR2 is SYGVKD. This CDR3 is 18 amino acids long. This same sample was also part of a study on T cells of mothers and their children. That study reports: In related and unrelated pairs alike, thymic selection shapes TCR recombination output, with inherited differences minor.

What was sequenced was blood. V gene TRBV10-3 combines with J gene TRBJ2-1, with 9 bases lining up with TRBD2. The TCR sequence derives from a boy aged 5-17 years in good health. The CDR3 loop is CAISERLAGPSSYNEQFF. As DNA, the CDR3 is TGTGCCATCAGTGAAAGGCTAGCGGGGCCTAGCTCCTACAATGAGCAGTTCTTC.